Below, 23 T cell receptor beta chains from the same sample are listed, as sequenced in a study of type 1 regulatory T cells. TCRdb passed the reads through MiXCR, listing each CDR3 protein once. The sample contains 63,000 or so distinct CDR3 sequences, approximately 47% of which appear only once. No antigen is known for these receptors. Sequencing used cultured non-Tr1 T cells, either the whole culture or a sorted T cell fraction (not recorded which). Receptor source: a human donor in good health.

The chain couples TRBV29-1 to TRBJ2-3, with TRBD2 matching over 7 bases. CDR3 size: 13 residues. From germline, CDR1 is SQVTM and CDR2 ANQGSEA. V was clipped by 7 bases and J by 2 bases; unmatched bases: 6. For the CDR3, the DNA is TGCAGCGCGCGGGACTACTACACAGATACGCAGTATTTT. Translated, it gives CSARDYYTDTQYF.

The table lists this clonotype with a few counts. The chain carries TRBV5-1 and TRBJ2-5; 7 nucleotides agree with TRBD1. The CDR3 consists of 14 residues. Germline CDR1 and CDR2: SGHRS and YFSETQ. The junction had 4 bases not matched to a gene; V was cut back by 3 bases and J by 2 bases. DNA for the CDR3: TGCGCCAGCAGCTCCTTGACAGGGCAAGAGACCCAGTACTTC. This gives the protein CASSSLTGQETQYF.

The V and J genes are TRBV4-3 and TRBJ2-3; the D gene is possibly TRBD2 (6 bases). Germline loops: CDR1 LGHNA, CDR2 YSLEER. Trimming cost V 5 bases and J 6 bases, with 24 bases left between them. The CDR3 is made up of 17 amino acids. The CDR3 reads CASSKASQGTAGDTQYF. DNA for the CDR3: TGCGCCAGCAGCAAAGCCTCTCAAGGGACTGCTGGCGATACGCAGTATTTT.

This chain links TRBV20-1 with TRBJ1-2; possibly TRBD1 for D (5 bases). CDR1 and CDR2 (germline): DFQATT, SNEGSKA (reference sequence). CDR3 length equals 15 residues. With 5 bases removed from V and 4 bases from J, the gap between germline ends came to 20 bases. In DNA, the CDR3 is TGCAGTGCTGAAAGCAGGGATGCCTCTGGCTATGGCTACACCTTC. This sequence encodes CSAESRDASGYGYTF.

The chain uses TRBV20-1 and TRBJ1-3; a weak D match, TRBD1 (6 bases). The length of the CDR3 is 14 residues. V was clipped by 6 bases and J by 4 bases, with 16 bases between them. Germline V CDR1 and CDR2: DFQATT, SNEGSKA (reference sequence). CDR3 amino acids: CSAAPGAAGNTIYF. CDR3 sequence (DNA): TGCAGTGCCGCCCCAGGGGCGGCAGGAAACACCATATATTTT.

The V and J genes are TRBV12-3 or TRBV12-4 and TRBJ1-3; D remains ambiguous. The CDR3 contains 16 residues. Deletions cut 5 bases from V and 2 bases from J, with 16 bases between. This chain's CDR3 is CASSTETLGTGNTIYF. CDR3 DNA: TGTGCCAGCAGTACCGAAACCTTGGGAACTGGAAACACCATATATTTT.

This clonotype was recorded only once. This chain uses TRBV12-3 or TRBV12-4 with TRBJ2-1; D is perhaps TRBD1 (5 bases). V lost 8 bases to trimming and J lost 6 bases, with 17 bases between them. The CDR3 extends over 14 amino acids. CDR3: CASGTQAGRNEQFF. DNA of the CDR3: TGTGCCAGCGGTACTCAGGCAGGGCGCAATGAGCAGTTCTTC.

J is TRBJ2-5 and V is TRBV19; no reliable D call. Germline V gene data show CDR1 as LNHDA and CDR2 as SQIVND (reference sequence). The CDR3 has 14 amino acids. V was pared by 6 bases and J by 1 base, with 12 bases between. In DNA, the CDR3 is TGTGCCAGTAGACAAGTGGGCGGCCAAGAGACCCAGTACTTC. Residues: CASRQVGGQETQYF. The complete variable domain, with remaining parts taken from reference TRBV19 and TRBJ2-5, reads DGGITQSPKYLFRKEGQNVTLSCEQNLNHDAMYWYRQDPGQGLRLIYYSQIVNDFQKGDIAEGYSVSREKKESFPLTVTSAQKNPTAFYLCASRQVGGQETQYFGPGTRLLVL.

On this clonotype: This may arise from a read error, as a much more abundant clone is one base away. The chain links TRBV5-1 to TRBJ2-2; no clear D gene. The CDR3 has 15 amino acids. The germline V gene has CDR1 SGHRS and CDR2 YFSETQ. CDR3 loop: CASSLAQAATEELFF. In nucleotides, the CDR3 is TGCGCCAGCAGCTTGGCCCAGGCCGCCACCGAGGAGCTGTTTTTT. The full variable domain, rest sourced from reference TRBV5-1 and TRBJ2-2, is KAGVTQTPRYLIKTRGQQVTLSCSPISGHRSVSWYQQTPGQGLQFLFEYFSETQRNKGNFPGRFSGRQFSNSRSEMNVSTLELGDSALYLCASSLAQAATEELFFGEGSRLTVL.

This clonotype was counted a few times. J is TRBJ2-1 and V is TRBV27; D unresolved. CDR1 and CDR2 (germline): MNHEY, SMNVEV (reference sequence). CDR3 length equals 14 residues. The V and J ends lost 4 bases and 3 bases respectively, with 10 bases between them. CDR3 amino acids: CASSSINNYNEQFF. CDR3 bases: TGTGCCAGCAGTTCTATAAACAACTACAATGAGCAGTTCTTC.

This rearrangement joins TRBV5-1 to TRBJ1-2; D call uncertain. There are 13 residues in the CDR3. V gave up 0 bases and J gave up 8 bases, with 11 bases separating them. Germline V lookup: CDR1 SGHRS, CDR2 YFSETQ. CDR3: CASSLDRVDGYTF. The DNA of the CDR3 is TGCGCCAGCAGCTTGGATAGGGTGGACGGCTACACCTTC.

This clonotype was observed a few times. CDR3 DNA: TGTGCCAGCAGTTGGGTACGGTCCTACGAGCAGTACTTC. The encoded protein is CASSWVRSYEQYF. The J gene is TRBJ2-7, the V gene TRBV27; D unclear. The germline gives CDR1 MNHEY, CDR2 SMNVEV (reference sequence). V lost 4 bases and J lost 1, with 8 bases in between. This CDR3 contains 13 residues.

Only a few counts were recorded for this clonotype. The chain uses TRBV20-1 and TRBJ1-5; D not resolved. V gave up 7 bases and J gave up 3 bases, with 13 bases separating them. The CDR3 extends over 13 amino acids. Germline V gene data show CDR1 as DFQATT and CDR2 as SNEGSKA (reference sequence). In DNA, the CDR3 is TGCAGTGGGTGGCAGTCGGTCAATCAGCCCCAGCATTTT. Translated: CSGWQSVNQPQHF.

CDR3 sequence: CSASRGGTEAFF. The DNA of the CDR3 is TGCAGTGCTAGCAGGGGAGGCACTGAAGCTTTCTTT. The V gene is TRBV20-1, the J gene TRBJ1-1, with D possibly being TRBD1 (6 bases). Germline V gene lookup returns CDR1 DFQATT and CDR2 SNEGSKA (reference sequence). The CDR3 extends over 12 amino acids. The V end lost 3 bases, the J end lost 4 bases, and 9 bases lay between the germline ends.

Notes on this clonotype: Being one base from a much bigger clone, this may be a read error. This chain connects TRBV2 to TRBJ2-5; D gene uncertain. Germline V gives CDR1 SNHLY, CDR2 FYNNEI. The CDR3 contains 11 residues. V lost 0 bases to trimming and J lost 5 bases, with 1 base between them. DNA of the CDR3: TGTGCCAGCAGTGAAGCGGAGACCCAGTACTTC. Translation: CASSEAETQYF.

This chain uses TRBV7-8 with TRBJ2-2; D gene ambiguous. Per germline, CDR1 SGHVS and CDR2 FQNEAQ. The V gene lost 4 bases and the J gene lost 4 bases, with 10 bases spanning the gap. This CDR3 region has 14 residues. DNA of the CDR3: TGTGCCAGCAGCTACGGTGGTGGCACCGGGGAGCTGTTTTTT. This sequence encodes CASSYGGGTGELFF.

This clonotype was counted at least ten times. Here the CDR3 DNA reads TGTGCCAGCAGCCTAGACGGACAACCAGGGGATACGCAGTATTTT. This gives the protein CASSLDGQPGDTQYF. This chain uses TRBV7-3 with TRBJ2-3; possible D gene TRBD1, 5 bases. The CDR3 consists of 15 residues. Trimming cost V 5 bases and J 6 bases, with 18 bases left between them. Germline V gives CDR1 SGHTA, CDR2 FQGTGA.

On this clonotype: An end of the junction differs from the germline gene, which may be a read error. V and J are TRBV7-2 and TRBJ2-3; the D is unclear. CDR1 and CDR2 (germline): SGHTA, FQGNSA. CDR3 length: 14 residues. CDR3 nucleotides: TGTGCCAGTAGCTTCCGGGCAGGCACGGATACGCAGTATTTT. It is translated as CASSFRAGTDTQYF.

Comment on this clonotype: This may arise from a read error, as a much more abundant clone is one base away. V and J are TRBV24-1 and TRBJ2-2, with D perhaps given as TRBD1 or TRBD2 (6 bases each). Trimming shortened V by 3 bases and J by 2 bases, and 12 bases separated the two germline ends. Germline CDR1 KGHDR, CDR2 SFDVKD. The CDR3 is made up of 16 amino acids. The CDR3 loop is CATSDVGGSNTGELFF. The CDR3 DNA is TGTGCCACCAGTGATGTGGGGGGCTCCAACACCGGGGAGCTGTTTTTT.

This clonotype was seen a few times. The CDR3 is CASSPGTGSTDTQYF. The CDR3 bases are TGCGCCAGCAGCCCCGGGACGGGATCCACAGATACGCAGTATTTT. This chain uses TRBV4-1 with TRBJ2-3, with D perhaps assigned TRBD1 or TRBD2 (5 bases each). This CDR3 comprises 15 residues. Germline CDR1 is MGHRA and CDR2 is YSYEKL. V was trimmed by 4 bases and J by 2 bases, leaving 13 bases between them.

This clonotype was found a few times. The gene calls are TRBV7-9 and TRBJ1-6, with unresolved D. Trimming cost V 5 bases and J 8 bases, with 10 bases left between them. Germline CDR1 SEHNR, CDR2 FQNEAQ (reference sequence). This CDR3 is built from 13 residues. The DNA for the CDR3 is TGTGCCAGCAGCGCTCGGGTCGATTCACCCCTCCACTTT. Translation gives CASSARVDSPLHF.

This clonotype is medium-sized within its sample. CDR3 in amino acids: CATEGLAGAYDNEQFF. As DNA, the CDR3 is TGCGCCACGGAGGGACTAGCGGGGGCCTACGACAATGAGCAGTTCTTC. The V and J genes are TRBV10-2 and TRBJ2-1; 14 bases fit TRBD2. Germline loops: CDR1 WSHSY, CDR2 SAAADI. The CDR3 is 16 amino acids. V lost 10 bases and J lost 5; bases outside the gene matches: 10.

This clonotype has just a few counts. This sequence joins TRBV15 and TRBJ2-1; 8 positions match TRBD2. J lost 8 bases, V lost 0 bases, and 12 bases had no gene match. This CDR3 has 17 amino acids. CDR1 is LNHNV and CDR2 is YYDKDF in the germline V gene (reference sequence). The CDR3 sequence: CATSRDLGAGAGDEQFF. As DNA, the CDR3 is TGTGCCACCAGCAGAGACCTCGGAGCGGGGGCCGGAGATGAGCAGTTCTTC.